This TCR beta chain was sequenced during a study of T cell responses to AZD1222 COVID-19 vaccine. Study-level results: Baseline seropositives among AZD1222 recipients totaled only five or six.

The repertoire was sequenced with immunoSEQ multiplex PCR; TCRdb's copy has only in-frame clones and lacks some. The sample lists around 87,000 clones, 80% to 90% occurring once. Germline V gene lookup returns CDR1 MDHEN and CDR2 SYDVKM. The CDR3 spans 13 residues. Between the trimmed V and J ends, which lost 8 bases and 0 bases, there was a span of 7 bases. This clone has a handful of counts. No antigen is known for it. The chain joins TRBV28 to TRBJ1-4, with D tentatively TRBD1 (5 bases). This sequence originates from an adult in good health. The source material was peripheral blood, sampled on day 0 of AZD1222 vaccination. CDR3 region: CASGGSTNEKLFF. The CDR3 region has the DNA TGTGCCAGCGGGGGATCAACTAATGAAAAACTGTTTTTT.